The 16 T cell receptor beta chains reported below all come from one sample, sequenced in a study of blood T cell repertoires in COVID-19. Clones were read by immunoSEQ multiplex PCR, and TCRdb kept only the in-frame ones, dropping some. The sample yields 200,000 to 250,000 clones, approximately 80% seen once. Sequenced: peripheral blood. These receptor sequences come from a woman aged 60-70 years who had recovered from COVID-19.

For this clone: Given a much more abundant clone one base away, this may be a read error. The chain carries TRBV5-1 and TRBJ2-2, with TRBD1 matching 7 bases. The CDR3 consists of 15 residues. Germline CDR1 SGHRS, CDR2 YFSETQ. After removal of 0 bases from V and 1 base from J, the junction contained 0 bases not matched to a gene. The CDR3 protein is CASSLGTGNTGELFF. DNA for the CDR3: TGCGCCAGCAGCTTGGGGACAGGGAACACCGGGGAGCTGTTTTTT.

The CDR3 loop reads CASSIRQATDTQYF. The CDR3 DNA is TGTGCCAGCAGTATCCGACAGGCCACAGATACGCAGTATTTT. V gene TRBV6-5 combines with J gene TRBJ2-3; D might be TRBD1 (6 bases). V was pared by 5 bases and J by 2 bases, with 11 bases between. Per the germline V gene, CDR1 is MNHEY and CDR2 is SVGAGI. This CDR3 has 14 amino acids.

This clone has only one observation. This chain joins TRBV5-4 and TRBJ2-7; perhaps TRBD1 as D (6 bases). CDR3 size: 14 residues. Trimming took 0 bases from V and 3 from J, leaving 10 bases between them. Germline V lookup: CDR1 SGHNT, CDR2 YYREEE (reference sequence). CDR3 amino acids: CASSLGGLSYEQYF. Here the CDR3 DNA reads TGTGCCAGCAGCTTGGGGGGGCTTAGCTACGAGCAGTACTTC.

The chain employs TRBV5-7 and TRBJ2-1; D possibly corresponds to TRBD1 (6 bases). TRBV5-7 is flagged as an ORF with uncertain function. The CDR3 consists of 15 residues. The V and J ends lost 4 bases and 6 bases respectively, with 17 bases between them. The CDR3 reads CASSQPGQSSNEQFF. CDR3 coding DNA: TGTGCCAGCAGCCAGCCAGGACAGTCAAGCAATGAGCAGTTCTTC.

CDR3 loop: CASSFVGTGGSPLHF. CDR3 coding DNA: TGTGCCAGCAGCTTTGTCGGGACAGGAGGTTCACCCCTCCACTTT. V is TRBV7-2 and J is TRBJ1-6; 8 bases agree with TRBD1. Trimming at V came to 3 bases and at J to 9 bases, leaving 7 bases not matched to a gene. The germline V gene has CDR1 SGHTA and CDR2 FQGNSA. CDR3 length: 15 amino acids.

The V gene is TRBV7-9, the J gene TRBJ2-6, with TRBD2 identical over 12 bases. This CDR3 contains 17 residues. CDR1 is SEHNR and CDR2 is FQNEAQ in the germline V gene (reference sequence). The V segment lost 6 bases and the J segment 2 bases; nucleotides outside the gene matches: 5. CDR3 region: CASSWLAGGPGANVLTF. The CDR3 coding sequence is TGTGCCAGCAGTTGGCTAGCGGGGGGGCCTGGGGCCAACGTCCTGACTTTC. Drawing the rest from reference TRBV7-9 and TRBJ2-6, the complete variable domain is DTGVSQNPRHKITKRGQNVTFRCDPISEHNRLYWYRQTLGQGPEFLTYFQNEAQLEKSRLLSDRFSAERPKGSFSTLEIQRTEQGDSAMYLCASSWLAGGPGANVLTFGAGSRLTVL.

The chain is built from TRBV10-3 and TRBJ1-2; 9 bases map to TRBD1. V lost 8 bases and J lost 8; bases outside the gene matches: 12. The CDR3 extends over 14 amino acids. In germline, CDR1 is ENHRY, CDR2 SYGVKD. The CDR3 nucleotides read TGTGCCATCGGATTCCGGGACAGGGTACGGGGCTACACCTTC. Translation gives CAIGFRDRVRGYTF.

The J gene is TRBJ2-7, the V gene TRBV3-1 (or the pseudogene TRBV3-2); 8 bases fit TRBD1. V dropped 3 bases and J dropped 7; count of bases not matched to a gene: 14. The germline gives CDR1 LGHDT, CDR2 YNNKEL (reference sequence). This CDR3 has 16 amino acids. As DNA, the CDR3 is TGTGCCAGCAGCCATCAAGGGGCAGGGGGCGCTTTGGAGCAGTACTTC. Encoded protein: CASSHQGAGGALEQYF.

CDR3 sequence reads: CAISESRDNQPQHF. The CDR3 DNA follows: TGTGCCATCAGTGAGTCGCGGGATAATCAGCCCCAGCATTTT. The chain recombines TRBV10-3 with TRBJ1-5, with unresolved D. Trimming took 0 bases from V and 4 from J, leaving 7 bases between them. The CDR3 runs 14 residues. CDR1 is ENHRY and CDR2 is SYGVKD in the germline V gene.

J is TRBJ2-7 and V is TRBV7-6; 9 bases map to TRBD2. Germline lookup yields CDR1 SGHVS and CDR2 FNYEAQ. With 5 bases clipped from V and 6 bases from J, the junction kept 8 bases outside the gene matches. The CDR3 is 14 residues long. The CDR3 DNA sequence: TGTGCCAGCAGCCTGGGGACTAGCTTACTCGAGCAGTACTTC. Amino acid sequence: CASSLGTSLLEQYF.

V is TRBV5-6 and J is TRBJ1-2; D gene unclear. Trimming shortened V by 5 bases and J by 6 bases, and 8 bases separated the two germline ends. The germline V gene has CDR1 SGHDT and CDR2 YYEEEE. This CDR3 contains 11 residues. The CDR3 loop reads CASSRSHGYTF. As DNA, the CDR3 is TGTGCCAGCAGTAGGAGCCATGGCTACACCTTC.

This clone appeared a few times. The genes are TRBV24-1 and TRBJ2-5; weak D call: TRBD1 (6 bases). The CDR3 length is 15 residues. V lost 3 bases and J lost 1, with 11 bases in between. The germline V gene has CDR1 KGHDR and CDR2 SFDVKD. CDR3 sequence: CATSDQADSQETQYF. In DNA form, the CDR3 reads TGTGCCACCAGTGATCAAGCGGACAGCCAAGAGACCCAGTACTTC.

The chain carries TRBV19 and TRBJ2-7; 9 bases map to TRBD2. CDR3 length equals 13 residues. Germline V gives CDR1 LNHDA, CDR2 SQIVND (reference sequence). The V segment lost 10 bases and the J segment 2 bases; nucleotides outside the gene matches: 6. This CDR3 is CATSTSGTYEQYF. The CDR3 DNA sequence: TGTGCCACCTCGACTAGCGGAACCTACGAGCAGTACTTC. Supplemented by reference TRBV19 and TRBJ2-7, the full variable domain reads DGGITQSPKYLFRKEGQNVTLSCEQNLNHDAMYWYRQDPGQGLRLIYYSQIVNDFQKGDIAEGYSVSREKKESFPLTVTSAQKNPTAFYLCATSTSGTYEQYFGPGTRLTVT.

The genes are TRBV18 and TRBJ2-3; possibly TRBD2 for D (6 bases). The V gene lost 3 bases and the J gene lost 5 bases, with 12 bases spanning the gap. Germline CDR1 is KGHSH and CDR2 is LQKENI. There are 14 residues in the CDR3. CDR3 protein: CASSPGGEGDTQYF. The CDR3 bases are TGTGCCAGCTCACCGGGGGGTGAGGGAGATACGCAGTATTTT.

This clone was seen only a few times. This sequence joins TRBV11-2 and TRBJ1-1; D is possibly TRBD1 (6 bases). The CDR3 is 14 residues long. V was shortened by 2 bases and J by 3 bases, with 10 bases between the two germline ends. From germline, CDR1 is SGHAT and CDR2 FQNNGV. Here the CDR3 reads CASSLTGWDTEAFF. The CDR3 DNA is TGTGCCAGCAGCTTAACAGGGTGGGACACTGAAGCTTTCTTT.

V usage is TRBV3-1 (or the pseudogene TRBV3-2) and J usage is TRBJ1-1, with 8 positions matching TRBD1. After removal of 0 bases from V and 1 base from J, the junction contained 1 base not matched to a gene. The germline V gene has CDR1 LGHDT and CDR2 YNNKEL (reference sequence). The CDR3 runs 15 residues. Written as DNA, the CDR3 is TGTGCCAGCAGCCAAGACGACAGGGGGAACACTGAAGCTTTCTTT. Translated: CASSQDDRGNTEAFF.